Following are 15 T cell receptor beta chains from one sample sequenced in a study of Graves' ophthalmopathy and Graves' hyperthyroidism. RNA transcripts yielded amplified TCR beta CDR3 regions. First-round RT-PCR with HTBI primers preceded a second-round multiplex PCR. TCRdb fed the multiplex PCR reads into MiXCR, producing one record per CDR3 protein. Among 150,000 to 200,000 distinct CDR3 sequences listed, 39% were seen once. The sample comprised peripheral blood. The receptors derive from a man aged 30 to 39 with Graves' ophthalmopathy.

About this clonotype: One end of the junction is discordant with germline, which a read error may explain. The chain combines TRBV12-3 or TRBV12-4 with TRBJ1-1; D ambiguous. The CDR3 is 13 amino acids. The CDR3 bases are TGTGCCAGCAGTTTAGAAGGGCTGACTGCAGCTTTCTTT. Translation: CASSLEGLTAAFF.

Many counts were recorded for this clonotype. The chain recombines TRBV12-3 or TRBV12-4 with TRBJ2-7; TRBD1 matches 12 bases. The CDR3 contains 16 residues. The trim removed 2 bases at V and 8 bases at J, leaving 10 bases unmatched. The CDR3 spells CASSLSGGQGATKQYF. CDR3 in DNA: TGTGCCAGCAGTTTAAGCGGGGGACAGGGGGCAACGAAGCAGTACTTC.

The gene calls are TRBV6-1 and TRBJ2-7; 9 bases line up with TRBD1. The CDR3 spans 15 residues. Trimming cost V 6 bases and J 5 bases; bases outside gene matches: 11. Per germline, CDR1 MNHNS and CDR2 SASEGT. The CDR3 reads CASSPTGTGYNEQYF. As DNA, the CDR3 is TGTGCCAGCAGCCCCACCGGGACAGGGTATAACGAGCAGTACTTC.

The rearrangement joins TRBV12-3 or TRBV12-4 to TRBJ2-2, with 12 bases matching TRBD2. The ends lost 10 bases at V and 0 bases at J; junction bases unmatched: 6. The CDR3 consists of 16 residues. As DNA, the CDR3 is TGTGCCACTCCCAGACTAGCGGGGGCGAACACCGGGGAGCTGTTTTTT. This translates into CATPRLAGANTGELFF.

Concerning this clonotype itself: The limits of the CDR3 on the DNA are not certain, so only TCRdb's listed CDR3 is given. J is TRBJ2-5 and V is TRBV28; the D segment call TRBD1 is taken from the table without a DNA check. The CDR3 extends over 13 residues, inclusive of both ends. Germline assignment: CDR1 MDHEN and CDR2 SYDVKM. The CDR3 sequence: CATVAGGRETQYF.

This clonotype has ten or more counts. The chain couples TRBV5-5 to TRBJ2-7; D unresolved. The CDR3 spans 13 residues. Germline V gives CDR1 SGHKS, CDR2 YYEKEE (reference sequence). V was clipped by 4 bases and J by 3 bases, with 11 bases between them. The CDR3 DNA reads TGTGCCAGCAGCAAGGACGTTAGCTACGAGCAGTACTTC. Its translation: CASSKDVSYEQYF.

The table lists this clonotype with many counts. CDR3 in DNA: TGCAGTGTTCTGGACAGGGCGCTCCAAGAGACCCAGTACTTC. It specifies CSVLDRALQETQYF. The V call is TRBV20-1, the J call TRBJ2-5; 8 nucleotides agree with TRBD1. There are 14 residues in the CDR3. The J segment lost 1 base and the V segment lost 7 bases, leaving 8 bases of the junction unmatched. CDR1 DFQATT and CDR2 SNEGSKA come from the germline V gene (reference sequence).

This clonotype was observed at least ten times. This sequence joins TRBV7-2 and TRBJ2-7, with D perhaps TRBD1 or TRBD2 (5 bases each). The CDR3 has 14 residues. Germline V lookup: CDR1 SGHTA, CDR2 FQGNSA. The V end lost 0 bases, the J end lost 4 bases, and 10 bases lay between the germline ends. The chain's CDR3 is CASSLAVGEYEQYF. CDR3 DNA sequence: TGTGCCAGCAGCTTAGCCGTAGGGGAGTACGAGCAGTACTTC.

This clonotype came up many times. At one end the junction does not follow the germline gene, possibly because of a read error. V gene TRBV28 combines with J gene TRBJ2-5; a possible D gene is TRBD2 (6 bases). The CDR3 sequence is 16 residues long. Germline V gene data show CDR1 as MDHEN and CDR2 as SYDVKM. The CDR3: CASSFGRGNRQGTQYF. The CDR3 region has the DNA TGTGCCAGCAGTTTCGGTCGGGGGAACCGACAAGGGACCCAGTACTTC.

This clonotype was seen ten or more times. The chain is built from TRBV28 and TRBJ2-2; 8 bases fit TRBD2. The germline V gene has CDR1 MDHEN and CDR2 SYDVKM. Losses at the gene ends were 7 bases for V and 5 bases for J; bases not matched to a gene: 12. The CDR3 covers 16 residues. The CDR3 sequence: CASTAPSGSLTGELFF. The CDR3 DNA reads TGTGCCAGCACCGCGCCCAGCGGGAGTTTGACCGGGGAGCTGTTTTTT.

J is TRBJ1-5 and V is TRBV24-1; D might be TRBD1 (5 bases). Germline V gene data show CDR1 as KGHDR and CDR2 as SFDVKD. CDR3 length: 12 residues. The V and J ends lost 7 bases and 7 bases respectively, with 10 bases between them. CDR3 DNA sequence: TGTGCCACCAGGGGGGGGGGACAGCCCCAGCATTTT. This encodes CATRGGGQPQHF.

Many counts were recorded for this clonotype. The chain joins TRBV29-1 to TRBJ2-7; 8 bases line up with TRBD2. CDR3 length: 15 residues. The germline CDR1 and CDR2 sequences are SQVTM and ANQGSEA. The ends lost 6 bases at V and 1 base at J; junction bases unmatched: 11. CDR3 region: CSVARRLAKSYEQYF. The CDR3 nucleotides read TGCAGCGTGGCTCGGAGACTAGCGAAATCCTACGAGCAGTACTTC.

This clonotype came up many times. One junction end does not reproduce the germline sequence, and a read error may be involved. This chain links TRBV6-5 with TRBJ2-7; D remains ambiguous. The CDR3 contains 11 residues. The V gene's germline CDR1 is MNHEY and CDR2 SVGAGI. The CDR3 nucleotides are TGTGCCAGCAGTTACTCGGTGGCAGCTCAATTC. Encoded protein: CASSYSVAAQF.

The chain has TRBV6-5 and TRBJ1-2; 9 positions agree with TRBD1. This CDR3 comprises 14 residues. Germline lookup yields CDR1 MNHEY and CDR2 SVGAGI. Trimming at V came to 2 bases and at J to 9 bases, leaving 7 bases not matched to a gene. CDR3 in DNA: TGTGCCAGCAGTTACGAAAACAGGGGGCGTAGCTACACCTTC. Amino acid sequence: CASSYENRGRSYTF.

This chain joins TRBV7-2 and TRBJ1-1, with a weak D call TRBD1 (6 bases). This CDR3 contains 14 residues. Trimming removed 5 bases from V and 5 bases from J, with 15 bases in between. Germline CDR1 SGHTA, CDR2 FQGNSA. CDR3 in amino acids: CASSTQGSWTEAFF. The DNA of the CDR3 is TGTGCCAGCAGCACGCAGGGGTCGTGGACTGAAGCTTTCTTT.